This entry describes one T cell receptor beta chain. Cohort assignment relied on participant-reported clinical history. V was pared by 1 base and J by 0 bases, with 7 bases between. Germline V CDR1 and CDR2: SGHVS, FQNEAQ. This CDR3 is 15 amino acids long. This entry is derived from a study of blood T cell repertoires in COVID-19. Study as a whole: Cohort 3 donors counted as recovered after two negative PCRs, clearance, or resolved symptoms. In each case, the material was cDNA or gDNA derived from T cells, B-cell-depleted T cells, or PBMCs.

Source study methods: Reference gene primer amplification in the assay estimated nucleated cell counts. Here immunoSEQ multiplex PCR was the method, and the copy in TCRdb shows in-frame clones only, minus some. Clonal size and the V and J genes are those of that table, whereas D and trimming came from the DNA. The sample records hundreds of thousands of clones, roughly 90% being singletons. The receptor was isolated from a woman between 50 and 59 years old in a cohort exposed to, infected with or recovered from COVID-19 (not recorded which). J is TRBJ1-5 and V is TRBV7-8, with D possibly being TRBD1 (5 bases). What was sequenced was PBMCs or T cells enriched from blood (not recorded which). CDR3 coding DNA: TGTGCCAGCAGCTTAGGGGGCCTTAGCAATCAGCCCCAGCATTTT. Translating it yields CASSLGGLSNQPQHF. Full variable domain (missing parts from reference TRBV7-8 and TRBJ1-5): GAGVSQSPRYKVAKRGQDVALRCDPISGHVSLFWYQQALGQGPEFLTYFQNEAQLDKSGLPSDRFFAERPEGSVSTLKIQRTQQEDSAVYLCASSLGGLSNQPQHFGDGTRLSIL.